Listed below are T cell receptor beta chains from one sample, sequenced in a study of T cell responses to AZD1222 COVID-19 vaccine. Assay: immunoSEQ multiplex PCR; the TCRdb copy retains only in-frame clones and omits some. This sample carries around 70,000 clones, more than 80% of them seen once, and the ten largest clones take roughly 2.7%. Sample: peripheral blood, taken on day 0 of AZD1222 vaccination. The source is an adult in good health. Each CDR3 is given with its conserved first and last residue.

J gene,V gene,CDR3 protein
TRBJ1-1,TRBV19,CASSPPGQGRKAFF
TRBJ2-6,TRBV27,CARTSGPTGGSGANVLTF
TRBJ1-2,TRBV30,CAWTKQGDGGYTF
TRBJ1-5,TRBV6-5,CASSGHRDNQPQHF
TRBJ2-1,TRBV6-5,CATQRGGTYNEQFF
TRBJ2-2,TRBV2,CASMRLAGTNTGELFF
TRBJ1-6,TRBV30,CAWTGLNSPLHF
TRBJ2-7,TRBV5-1,CASSLGTTSEAPEQYF
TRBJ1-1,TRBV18,CASSPGQGTEAFF
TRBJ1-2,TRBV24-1,CATRDGGGYTF
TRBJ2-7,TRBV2,CASSEGLGGGQYF
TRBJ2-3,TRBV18,CASSPGGLSTDTQYF
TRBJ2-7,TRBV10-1,CAPPGGYEQYF
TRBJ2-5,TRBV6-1,CASSEGDVTRTQYF
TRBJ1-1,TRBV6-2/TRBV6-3,CASSYSPRGNTEAFF
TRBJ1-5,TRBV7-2,CASSLKADGYQPQHF
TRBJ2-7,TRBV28,CASSPTGMDEQYF
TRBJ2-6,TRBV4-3,CASSQVAGSGANVLTF
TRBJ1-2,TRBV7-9,CASSLGTGFENYGYTF
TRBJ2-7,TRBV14,CASSPELSYEQYF
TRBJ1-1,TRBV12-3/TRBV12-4,CASSFEGNTEAFF
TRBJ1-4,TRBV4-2,CASSQADGTNEKLFF
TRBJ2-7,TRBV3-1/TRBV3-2,CASSQGGGDEQYF
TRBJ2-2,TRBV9,CASSVAGPASNTGELFF
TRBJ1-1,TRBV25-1,CASSGPGQGNTEAFF
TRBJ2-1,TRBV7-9,CASSSESRDDEQFF
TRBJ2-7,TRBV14,CASSQVGSGNAYEQYF
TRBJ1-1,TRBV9,CASSVASWNTEAFF